This record looks at one T cell receptor beta chain sequence and its context. Its antigen is undetermined. The sample belongs to a study of cytomegalovirus exposure and HLA in healthy donors. Profiled with immunoSEQ multiplex PCR; TCRdb holds only in-frame clones, not every one. This repertoire shows roughly 100,000 clones, 88% found once; its top ten account for 1.5% to 2%. The study, taken as a whole, reports: Reports showed the classifier diagnosing cytomegalovirus status with high specificity and sensitivity. According to the study, 180 or so TCR beta chains were cytomegalovirus-associated.

The V end lost 4 bases, the J end lost 3 bases, and 16 bases lay between the germline ends. Germline CDR1 is LNHDA and CDR2 is SQIVND (reference sequence). The CDR3 sequence is 16 residues long. The chain joins TRBV19 to TRBJ1-5; a possible D gene is TRBD1 (6 bases). Sample: PBMCs. This TCR was sampled from a woman aged 18-35 years in good health and CMV-seropositive. CDR3: CASSNYREGDNQPQHF. The CDR3 region has the DNA TGTGCCAGTAGTAACTACAGGGAAGGGGACAATCAGCCCCAGCATTTT.